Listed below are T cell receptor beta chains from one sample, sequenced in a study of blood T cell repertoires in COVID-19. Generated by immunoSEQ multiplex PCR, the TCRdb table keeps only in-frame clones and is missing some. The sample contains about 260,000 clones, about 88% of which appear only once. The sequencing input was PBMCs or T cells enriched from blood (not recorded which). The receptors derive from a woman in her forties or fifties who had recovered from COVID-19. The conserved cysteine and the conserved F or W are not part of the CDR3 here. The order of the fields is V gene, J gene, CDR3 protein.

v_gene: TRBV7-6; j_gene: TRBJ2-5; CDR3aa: ASSLGLAGGGQETQY
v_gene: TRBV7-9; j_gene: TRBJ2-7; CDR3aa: ASSLRTGNYEQY
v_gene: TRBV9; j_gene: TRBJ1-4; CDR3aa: ASSVRRGGNEKLF
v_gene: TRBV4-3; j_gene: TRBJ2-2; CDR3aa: ASSQPKGQPYGELF
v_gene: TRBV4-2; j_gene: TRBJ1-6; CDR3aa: ASSLPQVGGDPPLH
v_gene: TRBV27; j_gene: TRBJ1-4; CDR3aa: ASSWQGGDGEKLF
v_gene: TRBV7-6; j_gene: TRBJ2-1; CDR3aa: ASSLRTGGGNEQF
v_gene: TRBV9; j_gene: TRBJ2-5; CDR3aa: ASSPGTGPQETQY
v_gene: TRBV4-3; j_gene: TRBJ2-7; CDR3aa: ASSRQADRETYEQY
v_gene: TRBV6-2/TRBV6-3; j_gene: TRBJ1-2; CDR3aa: ASSYDSYGYT
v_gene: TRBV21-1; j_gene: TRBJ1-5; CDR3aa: ASSPPRPSLRQPQH
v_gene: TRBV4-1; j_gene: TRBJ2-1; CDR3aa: ASSQEESGRTLSYNEQF
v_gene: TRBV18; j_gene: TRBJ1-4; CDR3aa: ASSPSPGVVANEKLF
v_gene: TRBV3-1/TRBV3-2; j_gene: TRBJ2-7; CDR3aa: ASSQGLAAPNEQY
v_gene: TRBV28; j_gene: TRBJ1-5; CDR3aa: ASSTTGYSNQPQH
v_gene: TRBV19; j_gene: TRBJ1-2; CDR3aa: ASSISRLNYGYT
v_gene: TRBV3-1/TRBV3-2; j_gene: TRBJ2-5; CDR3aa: ASSQGYSQETQY
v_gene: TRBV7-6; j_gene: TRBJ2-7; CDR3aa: ASSIQGYEQY
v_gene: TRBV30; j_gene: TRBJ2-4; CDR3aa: AWSGAGTGGLAKNIQY
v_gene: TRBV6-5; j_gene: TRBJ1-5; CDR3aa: ASRATGEGNQPQH
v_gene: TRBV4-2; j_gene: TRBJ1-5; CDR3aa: ASSQERQSRQPQH
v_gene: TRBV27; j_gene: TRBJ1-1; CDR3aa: ASSSSFTNTEAF
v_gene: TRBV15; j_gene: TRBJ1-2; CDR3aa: ATSRAGNGYT
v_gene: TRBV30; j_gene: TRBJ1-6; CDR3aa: AWNAGYNSPLH
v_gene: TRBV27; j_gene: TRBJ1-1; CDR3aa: ASRTGSTEAF